This T cell receptor (beta chain) originates from a study of technical replicates of blood from four donors (dated 2017 in TCRdb). To prepare the library, the immunoSEQ multiplex PCR assay was applied. The source is immuneACCESS, and TCRdb retained only in-frame sequences with V and J called. Part of the clones is not carried over; for the studies checked, unresolved V genes explain less than half of this, and the remainder is unexplained. The sample contains 55,000 to 75,000 clones, approximately 86% of them found a single time. The ten top clones hold about 5.5% of the sample. With respect to this clone: Its antigen is not yet known. It has no much larger one-base neighbor in the sample; base qualities were not kept.

A distance of 15 bases separates the germline ends of V and J, which lose 4 bases and 11 bases respectively. From the cysteine up to the phenylalanine, the CDR3 has a length of 13 residues. The read is trimmed to its CDR3 DNA, 39 bases read in frame from base 1. The germline V gene provides CDR1 SNHLY and CDR2 FYNNEI. The source is a human donor in good health. Some clones in this sample may be carry-over from other donors' samples. The specimen sequenced was PBMCs. This sequence uses TRBV2 and TRBJ1-5; no D gene call is confident. The sequenced DNA: TGTGCCAGCAGTGGAGCCCCGAGTGGTGCCCAGCATTTT. Its translation is CASSGAPSGAQHF.